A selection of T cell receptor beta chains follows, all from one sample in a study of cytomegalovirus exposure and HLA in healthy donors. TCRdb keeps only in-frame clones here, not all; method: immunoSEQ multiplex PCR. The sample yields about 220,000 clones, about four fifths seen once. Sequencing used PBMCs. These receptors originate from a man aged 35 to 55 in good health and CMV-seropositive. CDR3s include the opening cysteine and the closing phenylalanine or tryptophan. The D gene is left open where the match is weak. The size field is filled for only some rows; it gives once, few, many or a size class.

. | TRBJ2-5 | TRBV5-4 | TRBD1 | CASSGRTGPMGETQYF | TGTGCCAGCAGCGGAAGGACAGGACCGATGGGAGAGACCCAGTACTTC
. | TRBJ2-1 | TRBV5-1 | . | CASSLDGSPSNEQFF | TGCGCCAGCAGCTTGGATGGTAGCCCGAGCAATGAGCAGTTCTTC
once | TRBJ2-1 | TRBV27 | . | CASSPGQYNEQFF | TGTGCCAGCAGTCCGGGACAATACAATGAGCAGTTCTTC
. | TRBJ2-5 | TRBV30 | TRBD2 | CAWAGTSGRIQETQYF | TGTGCCTGGGCCGGGACTAGCGGGAGGATACAAGAGACCCAGTACTTC
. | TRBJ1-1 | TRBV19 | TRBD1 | CASSRTGGTEAFF | TGTGCCAGTAGTCGTACAGGGGGCACTGAAGCTTTCTTT
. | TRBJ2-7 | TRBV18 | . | CASSPGSHYEQYF | TGTGCCAGCTCACCCGGGAGCCACTACGAGCAGTACTTC
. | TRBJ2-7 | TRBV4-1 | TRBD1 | CASSQKQGAYEQYF | TGCGCCAGCAGCCAAAAACAGGGGGCCTACGAGCAGTACTTC
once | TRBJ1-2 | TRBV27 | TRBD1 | CASLDRGRGNYGYTF | TGTGCCAGTTTAGACAGGGGGCGCGGAAACTATGGCTACACCTTC
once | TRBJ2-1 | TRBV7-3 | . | CASSSTGYNEQFF | TGTGCCAGCAGCTCGACTGGCTACAATGAGCAGTTCTTC
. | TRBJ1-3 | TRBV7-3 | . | CASSLVGSSGNTIYF | TGTGCCAGCAGCTTAGTCGGGAGCTCTGGAAACACCATATATTTT
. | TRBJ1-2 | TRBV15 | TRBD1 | CATSRDIYRDRDYGYTF | TGTGCCACCAGCAGAGACATCTACCGGGACAGGGATTATGGCTACACCTTC
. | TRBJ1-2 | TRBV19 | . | CASTPRGRGPYGYTF | TGTGCCAGTACCCCTCGAGGTAGGGGCCCCTATGGCTACACCTTC
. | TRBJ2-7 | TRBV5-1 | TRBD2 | CASPPSGGGSYEQYF | TGCGCCAGCCCCCCCTCGGGGGGGGGTTCTTACGAGCAGTACTTC
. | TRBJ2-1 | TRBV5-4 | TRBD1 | CASSSWTGSNEQFF | TGTGCCAGCAGTTCCTGGACAGGTAGCAATGAGCAGTTCTTC
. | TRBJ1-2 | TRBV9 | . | CASSASQFYGYTF | TGTGCCAGCAGCGCTTCACAATTCTATGGCTACACCTTC
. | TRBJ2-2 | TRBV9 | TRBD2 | CASSVGTSGSTGELFF | TGTGCCAGCAGCGTGGGGACTAGCGGGAGCACCGGGGAGCTGTTTTTT
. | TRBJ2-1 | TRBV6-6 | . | CASSDPGYNEQFF | TGTGCCAGCAGTGACCCGGGTTACAATGAGCAGTTCTTC
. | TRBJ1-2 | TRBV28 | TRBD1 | CAIPGTGDLRNGYTF | TGTGCCATCCCCGGGACAGGGGACCTTAGAAATGGCTACACCTTC
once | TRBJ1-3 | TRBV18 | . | CASSLSTDSSGNTIYF | TGTGCCAGCTCCCTCTCGACAGATTCCTCTGGAAACACCATATATTTT
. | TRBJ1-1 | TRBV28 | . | CASSFPGRVDTEAFF | TGTGCCAGCAGTTTTCCAGGGAGGGTGGACACTGAAGCTTTCTTT
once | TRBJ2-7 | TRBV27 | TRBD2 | CASTSGGYEQYF | TGTGCCAGCACTAGCGGGGGCTACGAGCAGTACTTC
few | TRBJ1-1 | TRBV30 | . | CAWSVQGSTEAFF | TGTGCCTGGAGTGTACAAGGGAGCACTGAAGCTTTCTTT
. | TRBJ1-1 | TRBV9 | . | CASSVSSGSRAEAFF | TGTGCCAGCAGCGTATCCTCCGGATCGAGGGCTGAAGCTTTCTTT
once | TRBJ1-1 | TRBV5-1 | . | CASSGGHLNTEAFF | TGCGCCAGCAGCGGGGGACATCTGAACACTGAAGCTTTCTTT
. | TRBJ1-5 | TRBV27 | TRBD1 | CASSLGQGGQPQHF | TGTGCCAGCAGTCTCGGACAGGGAGGTCAGCCCCAGCATTTT
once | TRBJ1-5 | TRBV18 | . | CASSPGRSNQPQHF | TGTGCCAGCTCACCAGGGAGATCCAATCAGCCCCAGCATTTT
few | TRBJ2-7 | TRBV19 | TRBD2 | CASSTGTNHEQYF | TGTGCCAGTAGTACCGGGACTAATCACGAGCAGTACTTC
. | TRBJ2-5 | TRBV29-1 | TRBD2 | CSVLAGGQETQYF | TGCAGCGTACTAGCGGGAGGGCAAGAGACCCAGTACTTC
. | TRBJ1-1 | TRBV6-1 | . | CASSEARENTEAFF | TGTGCCAGCAGTGAAGCCCGAGAGAACACTGAAGCTTTCTTT
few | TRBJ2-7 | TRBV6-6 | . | CASSLGAEFSYEQYF | TGTGCCAGCAGTCTCGGCGCGGAATTCTCCTACGAGCAGTACTTC
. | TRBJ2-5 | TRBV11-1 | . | CASSPRGYWETQYF | TGTGCCAGCAGCCCCAGGGGTTACTGGGAGACCCAGTACTTC